This TCR beta chain appears in the sequencing data of a study of T cell changes during pregnancy in multiple sclerosis. TCRdb keeps only in-frame clones here, not all; method: immunoSEQ multiplex PCR. The sample lists 35,000 to 40,000 clones, 91% occurring once. This CDR3 has 18 residues. Looked up from germline, CDR1 is MNHEY and CDR2 is SMNVEV (reference sequence). V lost 4 bases and J lost 1; bases outside the gene matches: 13. Sample: CD8+ T cells from peripheral blood mononuclear cells, taken in the second trimester of pregnancy. The V and J genes are TRBV27 and TRBJ2-7, with 10 bases matching TRBD2. This TCR derives from a female donor with multiple sclerosis, enrolled in a pregnancy study. The CDR3 DNA follows: TGTGCCAGCAGTTCCCAAGGTGTCATAGCGGGGGGTTCCTACGAGCAGTACTTC. Translation gives CASSSQGVIAGGSYEQYF.